The T cell receptor beta chain under discussion was sequenced for a study of cytomegalovirus exposure and HLA in healthy donors. Study background: Earlier findings included some 100 million unique TCR beta sequences obtained from about 170 million T cells. Within an early data release were about 90 million unique TCRs drawn from HLA-typed donors. Whole-study findings and limits: Because they were indistinguishable, some V segments, including TRBV6-2 and TRBV6-3, were excluded. What TCR beta sequences reportedly achieved was accurate prediction of HLA-A and HLA-B alleles in most subjects.

Comment on this clone: The antigen remains undetermined.

Germline values: CDR1 DFQATT, CDR2 SNEGSKA (reference sequence). The V end was cut by 5 bases, the J end by 6 bases, with 10 bases between. The length of the CDR3 is 11 residues. PCR was performed using 60 Vbeta and 13 Jbeta primers. Measured with immunoSEQ multiplex PCR; TCRdb has only the in-frame clones, and not every one. This table has tens of thousands of clones, approximately 80% appearing once. Specimen: PBMCs. The receptor comes from a woman in her thirties in good health and CMV-seronegative. This chain connects TRBV20-1 to TRBJ1-2, with a possible D match to TRBD1 (5 bases). The chain's CDR3 is CSAGRVNGYTF. The CDR3, as DNA: TGCAGTGCTGGCAGGGTAAATGGCTACACCTTC.